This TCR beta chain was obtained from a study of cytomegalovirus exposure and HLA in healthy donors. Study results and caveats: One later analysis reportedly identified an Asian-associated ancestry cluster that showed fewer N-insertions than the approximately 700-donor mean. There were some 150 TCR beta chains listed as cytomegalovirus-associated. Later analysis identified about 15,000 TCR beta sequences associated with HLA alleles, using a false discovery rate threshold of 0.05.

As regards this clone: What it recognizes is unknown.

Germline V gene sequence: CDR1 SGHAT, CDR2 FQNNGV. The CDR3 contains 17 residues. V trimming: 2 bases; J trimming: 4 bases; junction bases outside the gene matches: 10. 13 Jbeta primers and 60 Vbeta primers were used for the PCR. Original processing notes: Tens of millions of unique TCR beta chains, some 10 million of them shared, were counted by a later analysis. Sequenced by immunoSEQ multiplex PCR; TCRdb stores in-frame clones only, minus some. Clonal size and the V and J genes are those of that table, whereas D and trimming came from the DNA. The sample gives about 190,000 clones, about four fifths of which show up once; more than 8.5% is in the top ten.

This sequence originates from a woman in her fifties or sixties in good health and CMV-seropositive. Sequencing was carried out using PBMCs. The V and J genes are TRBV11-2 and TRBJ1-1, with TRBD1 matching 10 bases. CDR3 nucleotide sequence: TGTGCCAGCAGCTTATGGCGACGACAGGGGGCAATCACTGAAGCTTTCTTT. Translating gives CASSLWRRQGAITEAFF. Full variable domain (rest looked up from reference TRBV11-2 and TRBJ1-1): EAGVAQSPRYKIIEKRQSVAFWCNPISGHATLYWYQQILGQGPKLLIQFQNNGVVDDSQLPKDRFSAERLKGVDSTLKIQPAKLEDSAVYLCASSLWRRQGAITEAFFGQGTRLTVV.